Following are 2 T cell receptor beta chains from one sample sequenced in a study of cytotoxic CD8 clonotypes in ibrutinib-treated CLL. The assay was immunoSEQ multiplex PCR, and TCRdb's table has in-frame clones only and misses some. The sample holds about 40,000 clones, around 70% seen once. The input for sequencing was PBMCs, taken at disease progression, from a patient treated with ibrutinib. These receptors came from a human donor with chronic lymphocytic leukemia.

The chain has TRBV4-1 and TRBJ1-1, with D maybe TRBD1 (5 bases). The V and J ends lost 6 bases and 4 bases respectively, with 12 bases between them. The length of the CDR3 is 13 residues. Germline V gene lookup returns CDR1 MGHRA and CDR2 YSYEKL. The CDR3 DNA sequence: TGCGCCAGCAGTGATGGGGCTTTCACTGAAGCTTTCTTT. Its translation: CASSDGAFTEAFF.

The table lists this clone with a few counts. CDR3 loop: CAISESLGDRHSYEQYF. CDR3 DNA: TGTGCCATCAGTGAGTCGTTGGGGGACAGGCACTCCTACGAGCAGTACTTC. The rearrangement joins TRBV10-3 to TRBJ2-7; 8 nucleotides align to TRBD1. CDR1 and CDR2 from the germline V gene are ENHRY and SYGVKD. V lost 0 bases and J lost 0; bases outside the gene matches: 7. This CDR3 has 17 residues.